The 3 T cell receptor beta chains below were found in one sample sequenced in a study of blood T cell repertoires in COVID-19. Sequencing used immunoSEQ multiplex PCR; TCRdb keeps in-frame clones, though not all of them. The sample yields some 300,000 clones, approximately 90% seen once. Material: PBMCs or T cells enriched from blood (not recorded which). The receptor source for this set is a woman aged 40 to 50 who had recovered from COVID-19.

J is TRBJ1-4 and V is TRBV6-5; tentative D call: TRBD1 (6 bases). The CDR3 sequence is 13 residues long. V lost 4 bases and J lost 7, with 10 bases in between. Germline V gene data show CDR1 as MNHEY and CDR2 as SVGAGI. In DNA, the CDR3 is TGTGCCAGCAGTTTTAGACAGGTTGAAAAACTGTTTTTT. It encodes CASSFRQVEKLFF.

Concerning this clone itself: An end of the junction differs from the germline gene, which may be a read error. The genes are TRBV7-7 and TRBJ2-1, with TRBD2 identical over 12 bases. The CDR3 extends over 17 amino acids. The germline V gene encodes CDR1 SSHAT and CDR2 FNYEAQ (reference sequence). The CDR3: CASSLEASGRAGNEQFF. The CDR3, as DNA: TGTGCTAGCAGCTTAGAGGCTAGCGGGAGGGCCGGGAATGAGCAGTTCTTC.

The V and J genes are TRBV7-2 and TRBJ2-4, with D uncertain. Germline CDR1 is SGHTA and CDR2 is FQGNSA. V was trimmed by 4 bases and J by 0 bases, leaving 16 bases between them. The CDR3 covers 17 residues. Here the CDR3 DNA reads TGTGCCAGCAGCTCCGCGGTTGGCAGTCTAGCCAAAAACATTCAGTACTTC. It encodes CASSSAVGSLAKNIQYF.